These T cell receptor beta chains were read from a single sample in a study of T cell responses to AZD1222 COVID-19 vaccine. Method: immunoSEQ multiplex PCR; TCRdb's copy keeps in-frame clones and lacks some. The profile covers approximately 150,000 clones, with approximately 88% appearing a single time and 1.5% to 2% taken by the ten largest. The source material was peripheral blood, sampled on day 0 of AZD1222 vaccination. All receptors derive from an adult in good health. Both conserved end residues are part of each CDR3. The D gene is left open where the match is weak. Clone size is not always given. Where it is, it says once, few, many or a class for expanded clones.

clone_size: -
v_call: TRBV2
d_call: TRBD1
j_call: TRBJ2-3
cdr3_aa: CASTSLGQGISDTQYF
cdr3_nt: TGTGCCAGCACCTCTCTCGGACAGGGCATTTCAGATACGCAGTATTTT

clone_size: -
v_call: TRBV28
d_call: -
j_call: TRBJ2-7
cdr3_aa: CASWGRSYEQYF
cdr3_nt: TGTGCCAGCTGGGGCAGATCCTACGAGCAGTACTTC

clone_size: -
v_call: TRBV15
d_call: -
j_call: TRBJ2-1
cdr3_aa: CATSRDIDEQFF
cdr3_nt: TGTGCCACCAGCAGAGATATCGATGAGCAGTTCTTC

clone_size: -
v_call: TRBV5-1
d_call: TRBD1
j_call: TRBJ2-3
cdr3_aa: CASSRQGSTDTQYF
cdr3_nt: TGCGCCAGCAGTCGACAGGGGAGCACAGATACGCAGTATTTT

clone_size: -
v_call: TRBV3-1/TRBV3-2
d_call: -
j_call: TRBJ1-3
cdr3_aa: CASSQSPRGSGNTIYF
cdr3_nt: TGTGCCAGCAGCCAATCCCCACGAGGCTCTGGAAACACCATATATTTT

clone_size: -
v_call: TRBV4-3
d_call: -
j_call: TRBJ1-6
cdr3_aa: CASSQDPGAASPLHF
cdr3_nt: TGCGCCAGCAGCCAAGATCCGGGGGCGGCCTCACCCCTCCACTTT

clone_size: -
v_call: TRBV28
d_call: -
j_call: TRBJ1-4
cdr3_aa: CASSLRTGEKLFF
cdr3_nt: TGTGCCAGCAGTTTACGGACCGGTGAAAAACTGTTTTTT

clone_size: once
v_call: TRBV4-2
d_call: TRBD2
j_call: TRBJ2-2
cdr3_aa: CASSQDEGLAAEGELFF
cdr3_nt: TGTGCCAGCAGCCAAGATGAGGGGCTAGCGGCGGAAGGGGAGCTGTTTTTT

clone_size: -
v_call: TRBV29-1
d_call: TRBD1
j_call: TRBJ1-2
cdr3_aa: CSVEGSGQGNYGYTF
cdr3_nt: TGCAGCGTCGAAGGGTCGGGACAGGGCAACTATGGCTACACCTTC

clone_size: -
v_call: TRBV9
d_call: -
j_call: TRBJ2-1
cdr3_aa: CASKGAYNEQFF
cdr3_nt: TGTGCCAGCAAAGGGGCCTACAATGAGCAGTTCTTC

clone_size: -
v_call: TRBV5-5
d_call: TRBD1
j_call: TRBJ1-6
cdr3_aa: CASSYRTGPSSPLHF
cdr3_nt: TGTGCCAGCAGCTACCGGACAGGGCCCAGTTCACCCCTCCACTTT

clone_size: once
v_call: TRBV14
d_call: -
j_call: TRBJ1-2
cdr3_aa: CASSRGNYGYTF
cdr3_nt: TGTGCCAGCTCGAGGGGGAACTATGGCTACACCTTC

clone_size: -
v_call: TRBV4-1
d_call: -
j_call: TRBJ2-7
cdr3_aa: CASSQSLHPSSYEQYF
cdr3_nt: TGCGCCAGCAGCCAATCCCTTCACCCGAGCTCCTACGAGCAGTACTTC

clone_size: -
v_call: TRBV7-2
d_call: TRBD2
j_call: TRBJ2-3
cdr3_aa: CASSLGDRGRGDTQYF
cdr3_nt: TGTGCCAGCAGCTTAGGTGATCGCGGGAGGGGAGATACGCAGTATTTT

clone_size: -
v_call: TRBV6-6
d_call: -
j_call: TRBJ2-7
cdr3_aa: CASSSLPGTQSYEQYF
cdr3_nt: TGTGCCAGCAGTTCCCTCCCGGGGACACAGTCCTACGAGCAGTACTTC

clone_size: -
v_call: TRBV7-2
d_call: -
j_call: TRBJ1-1
cdr3_aa: CASSLQGYTEAFF
cdr3_nt: TGTGCCAGCAGCCTACAAGGTTACACTGAAGCTTTCTTT

clone_size: -
v_call: TRBV4-1
d_call: TRBD1
j_call: TRBJ2-7
cdr3_aa: CASSRGQVDAYEQYF
cdr3_nt: TGCGCCAGCAGCCGGGGACAGGTGGACGCCTACGAGCAGTACTTC

clone_size: few
v_call: TRBV7-8
d_call: -
j_call: TRBJ2-5
cdr3_aa: CASSFQGSETQYF
cdr3_nt: TGTGCCAGCAGCTTTCAGGGTTCGGAGACCCAGTACTTC

clone_size: once
v_call: TRBV28
d_call: TRBD1
j_call: TRBJ1-3
cdr3_aa: CASRTPGQPVGNTIYF
cdr3_nt: TGTGCCAGCAGGACCCCGGGACAGCCGGTTGGAAACACCATATATTTT

clone_size: -
v_call: TRBV6-1
d_call: TRBD1
j_call: TRBJ2-3
cdr3_aa: CASSERGTVTDTQYF
cdr3_nt: TGTGCCAGCAGTGAAAGGGGGACAGTCACAGATACGCAGTATTTT

clone_size: -
v_call: TRBV5-1
d_call: TRBD2
j_call: TRBJ2-1
cdr3_aa: CASSNSGLANEQFF
cdr3_nt: TGCGCCAGCAGCAACTCGGGACTAGCGAATGAGCAGTTCTTC

clone_size: -
v_call: TRBV6-5
d_call: -
j_call: TRBJ1-5
cdr3_aa: CASTSRLSSNQPQHF
cdr3_nt: TGTGCCAGCACCAGCCGACTGAGTAGCAATCAGCCCCAGCATTTT

clone_size: -
v_call: TRBV5-4
d_call: TRBD1
j_call: TRBJ2-5
cdr3_aa: CASSLWDRGETQYF
cdr3_nt: TGTGCCAGCAGCTTGTGGGACAGGGGAGAGACCCAGTACTTC

clone_size: once
v_call: TRBV28
d_call: TRBD1
j_call: TRBJ1-4
cdr3_aa: CASSLRQTGANEKLFF
cdr3_nt: TGTGCCAGCAGTTTACGACAAACAGGGGCAAATGAAAAACTGTTTTTT

clone_size: -
v_call: TRBV28
d_call: TRBD1
j_call: TRBJ1-1
cdr3_aa: CASKGAGVNTEAFF
cdr3_nt: TGTGCCAGCAAGGGGGCCGGGGTGAACACTGAAGCTTTCTTT

clone_size: -
v_call: TRBV3-1/TRBV3-2
d_call: -
j_call: TRBJ1-1
cdr3_aa: CASSGALWSTEAFF
cdr3_nt: TGTGCCAGCAGCGGGGCCCTATGGAGCACTGAAGCTTTCTTT

clone_size: -
v_call: TRBV11-2
d_call: TRBD1
j_call: TRBJ1-6
cdr3_aa: CASSLRTGYNSPLHF
cdr3_nt: TGTGCCAGCAGCCTCAGGACAGGTTATAATTCACCCCTCCACTTT

clone_size: -
v_call: TRBV4-1
d_call: -
j_call: TRBJ1-1
cdr3_aa: CASSQVNRNTEAFF
cdr3_nt: TGCGCCAGCAGCCAAGTTAACAGAAACACTGAAGCTTTCTTT

clone_size: -
v_call: TRBV5-1
d_call: TRBD2
j_call: TRBJ2-2
cdr3_aa: CASAGTTNTGELFF
cdr3_nt: TGCGCCAGCGCCGGGACTACGAACACCGGGGAGCTGTTTTTT

clone_size: -
v_call: TRBV19
d_call: -
j_call: TRBJ1-2
cdr3_aa: CASSIAAGAGYGYTF
cdr3_nt: TGTGCCAGTAGTATAGCGGCGGGGGCAGGCTATGGCTACACCTTC

clone_size: -
v_call: TRBV19
d_call: -
j_call: TRBJ1-1
cdr3_aa: CASSWALEAFF
cdr3_nt: TGTGCCAGTAGTTGGGCGTTGGAAGCTTTCTTT

clone_size: -
v_call: TRBV19
d_call: -
j_call: TRBJ1-6
cdr3_aa: CATILTGNSPLHF
cdr3_nt: TGTGCCACAATCTTGACAGGTAATTCACCCCTCCACTTT

clone_size: -
v_call: TRBV7-6
d_call: TRBD2
j_call: TRBJ2-1
cdr3_aa: CASSAQVGTSGYNEQFF
cdr3_nt: TGTGCCAGCAGCGCCCAGGTTGGGACTAGCGGCTACAATGAGCAGTTCTTC

clone_size: -
v_call: TRBV7-8
d_call: -
j_call: TRBJ2-3
cdr3_aa: CASSLDDRSTDTQYF
cdr3_nt: TGTGCCAGCAGCTTAGATGACAGGAGTACAGATACGCAGTATTTT

clone_size: -
v_call: TRBV9
d_call: -
j_call: TRBJ1-5
cdr3_aa: CASSPEGASNQPQHF
cdr3_nt: TGTGCCAGCAGCCCCGAAGGGGCTAGCAATCAGCCCCAGCATTTT

clone_size: -
v_call: TRBV18
d_call: -
j_call: TRBJ1-5
cdr3_aa: CASSPGPNNQPQHF
cdr3_nt: TGTGCCAGCTCACCTGGACCGAACAATCAGCCCCAGCATTTT

clone_size: -
v_call: TRBV7-3
d_call: TRBD2
j_call: TRBJ2-3
cdr3_aa: CASSRTSGQADTQYF
cdr3_nt: TGTGCCAGCAGCCGGACTAGCGGCCAGGCAGATACGCAGTATTTT

clone_size: -
v_call: TRBV5-4
d_call: TRBD1
j_call: TRBJ1-2
cdr3_aa: CASSPGQGGYTF
cdr3_nt: TGTGCCAGCAGCCCGGGACAGGGCGGCTACACCTTC

clone_size: -
v_call: TRBV7-8
d_call: -
j_call: TRBJ1-2
cdr3_aa: CASSLGRTDYGYTF
cdr3_nt: TGTGCCAGCAGCTTAGGTAGGACAGACTATGGCTACACCTTC

clone_size: -
v_call: TRBV29-1
d_call: TRBD2
j_call: TRBJ2-1
cdr3_aa: CSVAGTSFYNEQFF
cdr3_nt: TGCAGCGTCGCCGGGACTAGCTTCTACAATGAGCAGTTCTTC

clone_size: -
v_call: TRBV29-1
d_call: TRBD1
j_call: TRBJ2-3
cdr3_aa: CSAGQADTQYF
cdr3_nt: TGCAGCGCGGGACAGGCAGATACGCAGTATTTT

clone_size: once
v_call: TRBV6-2/TRBV6-3
d_call: TRBD1
j_call: TRBJ2-1
cdr3_aa: CASSFGQGAYNEQFF
cdr3_nt: TGTGCCAGCAGTTTCGGTCAGGGGGCCTACAATGAGCAGTTCTTC

clone_size: -
v_call: TRBV2
d_call: -
j_call: TRBJ1-5
cdr3_aa: CASSEVYSNQPQHF
cdr3_nt: TGTGCCAGCAGTGAGGTTTATAGCAATCAGCCCCAGCATTTT

clone_size: -
v_call: TRBV5-1
d_call: TRBD1
j_call: TRBJ2-2
cdr3_aa: CASSLPGTANTGELFF
cdr3_nt: TGCGCCAGCAGCTTGCCGGGGACAGCGAACACCGGGGAGCTGTTTTTT

clone_size: few
v_call: TRBV7-9
d_call: -
j_call: TRBJ2-3
cdr3_aa: CASSPGGEDTQYF
cdr3_nt: TGTGCCAGCAGCCCGGGCGGCGAGGATACGCAGTATTTT

clone_size: -
v_call: TRBV5-1
d_call: TRBD1
j_call: TRBJ2-2
cdr3_aa: CASSSGQGVANTGELFF
cdr3_nt: TGCGCCAGCAGCTCGGGACAGGGGGTCGCGAACACCGGGGAGCTGTTTTTT

clone_size: -
v_call: TRBV6-4
d_call: -
j_call: TRBJ1-2
cdr3_aa: CASSETGRYGYTF
cdr3_nt: TGTGCCAGCAGTGAAACAGGGAGATATGGCTACACCTTC